Detailed here is one TCR beta chain. Any patient presenting with uncontrolled infection, other autoimmune disease, pregnancy or lactation was left out. The data were taken from a study of T cells in Graves' hyperthyroidism and ophthalmopathy. The CDR3 loop spans 16 amino acids. The ends lost 3 bases at V and 2 bases at J; junction bases unmatched: 8. CDR1 SGHDT and CDR2 YYEEEE come from the germline V gene. Amplification of TCR beta CDR3 regions was performed using RNA transcripts as template. When the TCR CDR3 underwent first-round RT-PCR, the HTBI primer set was used. In TCRdb, the multiplex PCR reads were re-called with MiXCR into one record per CDR3 protein. This repertoire shows more than 300,000 distinct CDR3 sequences, about a sixth found once; its top ten account for 30% to 35%.

The chain has TRBV5-6 and TRBJ1-5; 7 nucleotides match TRBD1. Sequences were obtained from blood. The TCR sequence derives from a young woman with Graves' hyperthyroidism that later progressed to Graves' ophthalmopathy. For the CDR3, the DNA is TGTGCCAGCAGCTCCCTATCCGGACAGGGCAATCAGCCCCAGCATTTT. It codes for CASSSLSGQGNQPQHF.